This passage covers 26 T cell receptor beta chains from one sample sequenced in a study of PD-L1 blockade in urothelial cancer. Described time point: pretreatment peripheral blood. Produced via immunoSEQ multiplex PCR; TCRdb's table is partial and in-frame only. The sample has tens of thousands of clones; 80% to 85% are singletons. The specimen comprised PBMCs, sampled around atezolizumab (anti-PD-L1) treatment. Every receptor here comes from a man aged 55 to 69 with urothelial cancer.

For the CDR3, the DNA is TGTGCCAGCAGACCAGAGACAGTGATCTATGGCTACACCTTC. Translating it yields CASRPETVIYGYTF. This chain uses TRBV6-5 with TRBJ1-2; the D gene is possibly TRBD1 (5 bases). This CDR3 region has 14 residues. With 6 bases removed from V and 4 bases from J, the gap between germline ends came to 15 bases. Germline V gene sequence: CDR1 MNHEY, CDR2 SVGAGI.

CDR3 nucleotides: TGTGCCAGCAGTTACGGACAGGGTTGGAACGAGCAGTACTTC. Translation: CASSYGQGWNEQYF. This rearrangement joins TRBV28 to TRBJ2-7; the match to TRBD1 covers 8 bases. Germline CDR1 and CDR2: MDHEN and SYDVKM. Unmatched junction bases numbered 7, after V lost 4 bases and J lost 5 bases. This CDR3 spans 14 amino acids.

In this sample, this clone turned up a few times. The chain combines TRBV6-1 with TRBJ2-7; the D gene is possibly TRBD2 (6 bases). The germline V and J ends were trimmed by 6 bases and 3 bases, with 12 bases remaining between them. CDR1 and CDR2 from the germline V gene are MNHNS and SASEGT. The CDR3 totals 13 residues. The CDR3 nucleotides read TGTGCCAGCAGCTCCGGGACTCTCTACGAGCAGTACTTC. Its protein product is CASSSGTLYEQYF.

The chain is built from TRBV25-1 and TRBJ2-2; TRBD2 agrees at 7 bases. After removal of 7 bases from V and 3 bases from J, the junction contained 14 bases not matched to a gene. Per the germline V gene, CDR1 is MGHDK and CDR2 is SYGVNS. This CDR3 is built from 17 residues. Written as DNA, the CDR3 is TGTGCCAGCAACCCCAGTAGCGGCGGGAGCTACACCGGGGAGCTGTTTTTT. Translation gives CASNPSSGGSYTGELFF. The entire variable domain, with the rest obtained from reference TRBV25-1 and TRBJ2-2, is as follows: EADIYQTPRYLVIGTGKKITLECSQTMGHDKMYWYQQDPGMELHLIHYSYGVNSTEKGDLSSESTVSRIRTEHFPLTLESARPSHTSQYLCASNPSSGGSYTGELFFGEGSRLTVL.

The rearrangement uses TRBV5-1 and TRBJ1-5, with D maybe TRBD1 (6 bases). This CDR3 comprises 15 residues. Germline assignment: CDR1 SGHRS and CDR2 YFSETQ. V gave up 4 bases and J gave up 0 bases, with 11 bases separating them. CDR3 loop: CASSPGEISNQPQHF. The CDR3 region has the DNA TGCGCCAGCAGCCCAGGGGAGATTAGCAATCAGCCCCAGCATTTT.

The chain combines TRBV2 with TRBJ2-1; 8 bases fit TRBD1. CDR1 SNHLY and CDR2 FYNNEI come from the germline V gene. The CDR3 extends over 16 amino acids. V shed 7 bases and J 8 bases; nucleotides not matched to a gene: 16. Here the CDR3 DNA reads TGTGCCAGCATCCCCAGGGGGCATCAGGTCCTTCATGAGCAGTTCTTC. It encodes CASIPRGHQVLHEQFF. Drawing the rest from reference TRBV2 and TRBJ2-1, the complete variable domain is EPEVTQTPSHQVTQMGQEVILRCVPISNHLYFYWYRQILGQKVEFLVSFYNNEISEKSEIFDDQFSVERPDGSNFTLKIRSTKLEDSAMYFCASIPRGHQVLHEQFFGPGTRLTVL.

The rearrangement links TRBV9 to TRBJ2-7; a weak D match, TRBD1 (5 bases). Germline V gene data show CDR1 as SGDLS and CDR2 as YYNGEE. V shed 2 bases and J shed 4 bases, with 16 bases lying between them. This CDR3 is 15 amino acids long. This CDR3 reads CASSVSIQAEYEQYF. The CDR3 DNA is TGTGCCAGCAGCGTGAGTATACAGGCCGAATACGAGCAGTACTTC.

The CDR3 sequence is CASSLESSYEQYF. The CDR3 bases are TGTGCCAGCAGCTTAGAGAGCTCCTACGAGCAGTACTTC. V gene TRBV7-6 combines with J gene TRBJ2-7, with D unclear. Germline V CDR1 and CDR2: SGHVS, FNYEAQ. V was clipped by 1 base and J by 0 bases, with 4 bases between them. The CDR3 is 13 amino acids.

Only a few counts were recorded for this clone. The rearrangement uses TRBV2 and TRBJ1-5; 10 nucleotides match TRBD1. This CDR3 is 15 amino acids long. The V segment lost 5 bases and the J segment 4 bases; nucleotides outside the gene matches: 5. CDR1 is SNHLY, CDR2 FYNNEI, per germline. The CDR3 sequence: CASSLGQGVNQPQHF. DNA for the CDR3: TGTGCCAGCAGTCTCGGACAGGGGGTGAATCAGCCCCAGCATTTT. Full variable domain (outside the CDR3, taken from reference TRBV2 and TRBJ1-5): EPEVTQTPSHQVTQMGQEVILRCVPISNHLYFYWYRQILGQKVEFLVSFYNNEISEKSEIFDDQFSVERPDGSNFTLKIRSTKLEDSAMYFCASSLGQGVNQPQHFGDGTRLSIL.

V usage is TRBV6-5 and J usage is TRBJ2-1, with a possible D match to TRBD2 (6 bases). V was clipped by 4 bases and J by 5 bases, with 12 bases between them. The CDR3 is 14 amino acids. Germline V CDR1 and CDR2: MNHEY, SVGAGI. The CDR3 loop is CASSLRGTNNEQFF. In DNA form, the CDR3 reads TGTGCCAGCAGTTTGCGCGGGACCAACAATGAGCAGTTCTTC.

The CDR3 bases are TGCGCCAGCAGTGGGCAACGGGGGGCCGGCTCTGGGGCCAACGTCCTGACTTTC. As protein: CASSGQRGAGSGANVLTF. J is TRBJ2-6 and V is TRBV10-2; TRBD2 is a possible D gene (7 bases). CDR1 is WSHSY, CDR2 SAAADI, per germline. The CDR3 runs 18 residues. Between the trimmed V and J ends, which lost 4 bases and 0 bases, there was a span of 16 bases.

Only one count was recorded for this clone. CDR3 loop: CASSVPIRGLANQETQYF. CDR3 coding DNA: TGTGCCAGCAGTGTTCCCATTCGTGGACTAGCGAACCAAGAGACCCAGTACTTC. This sequence joins TRBV25-1 and TRBJ2-5; TRBD2 aligns across 9 bases. Trimming removed 4 bases from V and 0 bases from J; junction bases left unmatched: 12. The germline gives CDR1 MGHDK, CDR2 SYGVNS. CDR3 length equals 18 residues.

The chain uses TRBV5-1 and TRBJ2-2; TRBD2 agrees at 11 bases. CDR1 and CDR2 from the germline V gene are SGHRS and YFSETQ. This CDR3 has 17 amino acids. With 4 bases clipped from V and 7 bases from J, the junction kept 12 bases outside the gene matches. The CDR3 sequence is CASSISGLAAGGGELFF. Written as DNA, the CDR3 is TGCGCCAGCAGCATTTCGGGACTAGCGGCGGGTGGCGGGGAGCTGTTTTTT.

The chain employs TRBV7-2 and TRBJ2-5; D is undetermined. From germline, CDR1 is SGHTA and CDR2 FQGNSA. Trimming took 5 bases from V and 1 from J, leaving 8 bases between them. The CDR3 is 13 residues long. CDR3 protein: CASSLSSQETQYF. The CDR3 DNA follows: TGTGCCAGCAGCCTTAGCAGCCAAGAGACCCAGTACTTC.

Of note for this clone: Other DNA sequences of this sample code for an identical CDR3. This chain connects TRBV11-3 to TRBJ2-1; D unclear. Looked up from germline, CDR1 is SGHNT and CDR2 is YENEEA. Trimming shortened V by 5 bases and J by 9 bases, and 17 bases separated the two germline ends. The CDR3 sequence is 14 residues long. The DNA for the CDR3 is TGTGCCAGCAGCCAGGATTCTTCTCCTGGTGAGCAGTTCTTC. Protein sequence: CASSQDSSPGEQFF.

This chain connects TRBV18 to TRBJ2-1; 10 bases fit TRBD1. Germline V gene lookup returns CDR1 KGHSH and CDR2 LQKENI. CDR3 length: 18 amino acids. Trimming removed 1 base from V and 6 bases from J; junction bases left unmatched: 12. In nucleotides, the CDR3 is TGTGCCAGCTCACCACTCCCTCCGGGACAGGGGATCGTCAATGAGCAGTTCTTC. Translating gives CASSPLPPGQGIVNEQFF.

The chain combines TRBV13 with TRBJ2-5; 14 bases are shared with TRBD2. The ends lost 0 bases at V and 4 bases at J; junction bases unmatched: 1. The germline V gene encodes CDR1 PRHDT and CDR2 FYEKMQ (reference sequence). The length of the CDR3 is 16 residues. The CDR3 DNA reads TGTGCCAGCAGCTTAGGGACTAGCGGGGGGGTAGAGACCCAGTACTTC. Translation gives CASSLGTSGGVETQYF.

The chain joins TRBV6-1 to TRBJ1-1, with 8 bases that match TRBD1. The CDR3 length is 14 residues. The V and J ends lost 6 bases and 5 bases, in that order; junction bases with no gene match: 8. In germline, CDR1 is MNHNS, CDR2 SASEGT. CDR3 nucleotides: TGTGCCAGCAGAAATAGACAGGGGTCTACTGAAGCTTTCTTT. Protein: CASRNRQGSTEAFF.

This CDR3 is CASSSSGGYGDEQFF. In nucleotides, the CDR3 is TGCGCCAGCAGCTCTAGCGGGGGGTACGGGGATGAGCAGTTCTTC. The chain recombines TRBV5-1 with TRBJ2-1, with 11 bases that match TRBD2. This CDR3 spans 15 amino acids. CDR1 and CDR2 from the germline V gene are SGHRS and YFSETQ. V shed 3 bases and J 8 bases; nucleotides not matched to a gene: 7.

The chain uses TRBV13 and TRBJ2-3; 7 nucleotides align to TRBD2. The length of the CDR3 is 18 residues. J lost 2 bases, V lost 0 bases, and 11 bases had no gene match. The V gene's germline CDR1 is PRHDT and CDR2 FYEKMQ (reference sequence). The CDR3 spells CASSLGKLLAATTDTQYF. The CDR3 DNA reads TGTGCCAGCAGCTTAGGTAAACTGCTAGCGGCTACCACAGATACGCAGTATTTT.

The chain joins TRBV5-1 to TRBJ2-2; TRBD1 might be the D (5 bases). Trimming took 0 bases from V and 3 from J, leaving 12 bases between them. CDR1 and CDR2 from the germline V gene are SGHRS and YFSETQ. There are 16 residues in the CDR3. The CDR3 sequence is CASSLAKQGYTGELFF. The CDR3, as DNA: TGCGCCAGCAGCTTGGCCAAGCAGGGCTACACCGGGGAGCTGTTTTTT.

The chain is built from TRBV27 and TRBJ1-5; D is undetermined. Germline V gene sequence: CDR1 MNHEY, CDR2 SMNVEV (reference sequence). Trimming took off 6 bases at V and 3 bases at J, with 9 bases between the two ends. CDR3 length: 13 residues. The CDR3 region has the DNA TGTGCCAGCAGATTTACAGTCAATCAGCCCCAGCATTTT. Translating gives CASRFTVNQPQHF.

This clone was recorded once. The rearrangement joins TRBV30 to TRBJ2-7; 7 nucleotides agree with TRBD1. Germline CDR1 and CDR2: GTSNPN and SVGIG (reference sequence). Losses at the gene ends were 2 bases for V and 5 bases for J; bases not matched to a gene: 15. The CDR3 runs to 16 residues. The CDR3 here is CAWSYGIRGFENEQYF. CDR3 nucleotides: TGTGCCTGGAGTTACGGAATCAGGGGGTTCGAAAACGAGCAGTACTTC.

The CDR3 DNA follows: TGTGCCAGCAGACTGACAGGCCGAGGTGAAAAACTGTTTTTT. This gives the protein CASRLTGRGEKLFF. The J gene is TRBJ1-4, the V gene TRBV2, with a tentative D call TRBD1 (6 bases). V shed 6 bases and J shed 7 bases, with 15 bases lying between them. Germline CDR1 SNHLY, CDR2 FYNNEI. The CDR3 has 14 residues.

J is TRBJ1-4 and V is TRBV7-4, with TRBD1 matching over 9 bases. V lost 4 bases, J lost 8 bases, and 11 bases stayed unmatched. CDR1 and CDR2 (germline): SGHVT, SQSDAQ. This CDR3 is 16 amino acids long. The CDR3 loop is CASSSNTGGGWEKLFF. CDR3 nucleotides: TGTGCCAGCAGCTCGAACACAGGGGGCGGTTGGGAAAAACTGTTTTTT. Complete variable domain (other parts from reference TRBV7-4 and TRBJ1-4): GAGVSQSPRYKVAKRGRDVALRCDSISGHVTLYWYRQTLGQGSEVLTYSQSDAQRDKSGRPSGRFSAERPERSVSTLKIQRTEQGDSAVYLCASSSNTGGGWEKLFFGSGTQLSVL.

This chain links TRBV7-9 with TRBJ2-7; a possible D gene is TRBD2 (5 bases). The germline gives CDR1 SEHNR, CDR2 FQNEAQ (reference sequence). The CDR3 is 12 residues long. V gave up 6 bases and J gave up 5 bases, with 11 bases separating them. CDR3 protein: CASRAGVHEQYF. As DNA, the CDR3 is TGTGCCAGCAGAGCCGGGGTCCACGAGCAGTACTTC.